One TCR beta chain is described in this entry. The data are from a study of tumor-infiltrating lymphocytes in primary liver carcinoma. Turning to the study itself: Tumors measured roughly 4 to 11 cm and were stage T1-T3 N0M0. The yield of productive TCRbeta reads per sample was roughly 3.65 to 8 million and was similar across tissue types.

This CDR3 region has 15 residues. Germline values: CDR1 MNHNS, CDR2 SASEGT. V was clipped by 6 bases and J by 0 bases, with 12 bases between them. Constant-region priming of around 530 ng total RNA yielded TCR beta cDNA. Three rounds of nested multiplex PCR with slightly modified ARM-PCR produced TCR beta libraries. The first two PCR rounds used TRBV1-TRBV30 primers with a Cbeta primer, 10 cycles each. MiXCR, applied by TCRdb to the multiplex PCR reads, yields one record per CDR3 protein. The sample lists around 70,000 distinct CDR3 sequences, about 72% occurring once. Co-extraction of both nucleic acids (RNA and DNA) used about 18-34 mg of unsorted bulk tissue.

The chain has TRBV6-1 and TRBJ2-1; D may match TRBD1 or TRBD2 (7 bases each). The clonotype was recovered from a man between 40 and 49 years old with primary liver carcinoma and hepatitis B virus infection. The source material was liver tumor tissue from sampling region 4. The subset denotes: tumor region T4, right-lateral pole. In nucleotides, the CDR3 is TGTGCCAGCAGCCAGGGGGGGGGCTCCTACAATGAGCAGTTCTTC. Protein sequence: CASSQGGGSYNEQFF.